This TCR beta chain was found in a study of T cell responses to AZD1222 COVID-19 vaccine (dated by TCRdb to the early 2020s). Notes on the research overall: Because spike-specific TCR depth and breadth did not differ between the two schedules, AZD1222 recipients who got a second dose at roughly 4 weeks were pooled with those who got a second dose at roughly 12 weeks. A total of 230 or so trial participants underwent TCR sequencing, of whom some 210 received two doses of AZD1222 and around 26 received two doses of the MenACWY control vaccine. Trial participants were enrolled by age into subgroups of 18-55, 56-69 and 70-plus years, and 148, 28 and 57 TCR-sequenced participants, respectively, were included in these subgroups. Overall study results and their limits: Vaccine-associated CD4 TCRs spanned the whole spike protein, with dominant responses in regions 160-218 and 743-854. Conclusions about previously exposed vaccinees are limited because only six or seven AZD1222 recipients were SARS-CoV-2 seropositive at baseline. The 56-69-year group was small, and its depth increase did not reach significance, likely because of low power. A significant rise in spike-specific TCR breadth and depth was observed after two AZD1222 doses relative to day 0 and relative to MenACWY recipients. Reportedly, almost half of the unique spike-specific TCRs recognized epitopes lying outside the regions that are mutated in the B.1.351 and B.1.1.7 variants. Participants were mostly white British and included more females than males, and it was suggested by the authors that clonal diversity may have been underestimated. No day 14 peak-response samples were available, so repertoires were characterized only after the peak T cell response.

Concerning this clone: The target of this receptor is not known. Base qualities are not provided; no much larger clone lies one nucleotide away.

The CDR3 regions of human TCRbeta chains were analyzed by immunosequencing. The authors' analysis ran thus. Repertoire TCRs were matched against a reference library of SARS-CoV-2-specific TCRs generated with the MIRA antigen-specificity platform. Breadth was defined as the fraction of unique TCRs that were SARS-CoV-2-associated, and depth was defined as the fraction of total T cells that were SARS-CoV-2-associated. Using the MIRA data, each spike-specific TCR was mapped to the spike region that the TCR reacts to and placed in a CD4 or CD8 class. Log10-transformed breadth and depth values were compared by one-way ANOVA with Sidak's multiple comparisons tests. As stored in TCRdb, this immuneACCESS dataset retains in-frame rearrangements with V and J assigned. A fraction of the clones does not appear; measured against another copy, unresolved V genes explain less than half of the discrepancy, and the remainder lacks a known reason. V and J calls and clone size are those listed in that table; D and trimming were worked out from the DNA. A total of about 67,000 clones appear in this sample, 84% of them only once. The ten biggest clones cover around 20% of the sample.

The germline V gene specifies MNHEY as CDR1 and SVGAGI as CDR2. Including the terminal cysteine and phenylalanine, the CDR3 comprises 15 residues. The DNA shown is the 45-base CDR3, in frame from base 1. V and J lose 0 bases and 3 bases, and a span of 11 bases separates them. The time point label on this specimen signifies: baseline before first vaccination. The vaccinee samples were drawn from two UK trials, COV001 and COV002, one of which was a single-blind randomized controlled phase 2/3 trial testing AZD1222 (ChAdOx1 nCoV-19) in healthy adults. For TCRbeta chain sequencing, PBMC samples were collected from trial participants at day 0 and at day 28 after the second dose.

The sample consisted of peripheral blood, taken on day 0 of AZD1222 vaccination. The V and J genes are TRBV6-5 and TRBJ1-2, with the D segment identity uncertain. The receptor comes from an adult in good health. DNA sequence: TGTGCCAGCAGTTACTCGAGGGAAAGGCACTATGGCTACACCTTC. Protein translation: CASSYSRERHYGYTF.